Listed below are T cell receptor beta chains from one sample, sequenced in a study of shared clonotypes between healthy human individuals. The repertoire was sequenced with immunoSEQ multiplex PCR; TCRdb's copy has only in-frame clones and lacks some. The sample holds approximately 700,000 clones, less than 80% seen once. The sequencing sample was made of memory CD4+ T cells sorted from blood. These receptors all come from a young woman in good health. The CDR3 runs from the conserved cysteine through the conserved F or W. The order of the fields is clone size, D gene, V gene, J gene, CDR3 protein, CDR3 DNA. The D gene is left open where the match is weak. Not every row has a clone size; where given, it reads once, few, many or a size class.

abundance: NA
d_gene: NA
v_gene: TRBV4-2
j_gene: TRBJ1-5
CDR3aa: CASSQEGGNQPQHF
CDR3nt: TGTGCCAGCAGCCAAGAGGGGGGAAATCAGCCCCAGCATTTT

abundance: NA
d_gene: TRBD2
v_gene: TRBV27
j_gene: TRBJ2-7
CDR3aa: CASSLYLAGGGEQYF
CDR3nt: TGTGCCAGCAGTTTATATCTAGCGGGAGGGGGCGAGCAGTACTTC

abundance: NA
d_gene: NA
v_gene: TRBV7-2
j_gene: TRBJ2-5
CDR3aa: CASSLDFQTQYF
CDR3nt: TGTGCCAGCAGCTTAGATTTCCAGACCCAGTACTTC

abundance: once
d_gene: NA
v_gene: TRBV5-1
j_gene: TRBJ2-3
CDR3aa: CASSAAQGPITDTQYF
CDR3nt: TGCGCCAGCAGCGCAGCACAGGGTCCAATCACAGATACGCAGTATTTT

abundance: NA
d_gene: NA
v_gene: TRBV21-1
j_gene: TRBJ2-7
CDR3aa: CASPCVESYEQYF
CDR3nt: TGTGCCAGCCCGTGCGTAGAATCCTACGAGCAGTACTTC

abundance: NA
d_gene: NA
v_gene: TRBV28
j_gene: TRBJ1-1
CDR3aa: CASSLQGNTEAFF
CDR3nt: TGTGCCAGCAGTTTGCAAGGGAACACTGAAGCTTTCTTT

abundance: NA
d_gene: TRBD1
v_gene: TRBV6-5
j_gene: TRBJ1-1
CDR3aa: CASSYSNRGDTEAFF
CDR3nt: TGTGCCAGCAGTTACTCGAACAGGGGGGACACTGAAGCTTTCTTT

abundance: NA
d_gene: TRBD1
v_gene: TRBV7-3
j_gene: TRBJ1-1
CDR3aa: CASSLMGQGAMNTEAFF
CDR3nt: TGTGCCAGCAGCTTAATGGGACAGGGGGCAATGAACACTGAAGCTTTCTTT

abundance: NA
d_gene: NA
v_gene: TRBV25-1
j_gene: TRBJ2-7
CDR3aa: CASSAQAGRHEQYF
CDR3nt: TGTGCCAGCAGCGCCCAGGCGGGCCGCCACGAGCAGTACTTC

abundance: NA
d_gene: NA
v_gene: TRBV7-6
j_gene: TRBJ1-2
CDR3aa: CASSLGLVAGDYGYTF
CDR3nt: TGTGCCAGCAGCTTGGGTTTAGTGGCAGGGGACTATGGCTACACCTTC

abundance: NA
d_gene: NA
v_gene: TRBV18
j_gene: TRBJ1-1
CDR3aa: CASSPGRGPVNTEAFF
CDR3nt: TGTGCCAGCTCACCGGGCCGGGGGCCGGTGAACACTGAAGCTTTCTTT

abundance: once
d_gene: NA
v_gene: TRBV28
j_gene: TRBJ1-3
CDR3aa: CASSSFLTGSGNTIYF
CDR3nt: TGTGCCAGCAGCTCCTTCCTGACAGGTTCCGGAAACACCATATATTTT

abundance: NA
d_gene: NA
v_gene: TRBV28
j_gene: TRBJ1-4
CDR3aa: CASSLGSSGDEKLFF
CDR3nt: TGTGCCAGCAGTTTGGGTTCCTCTGGAGACGAAAAACTGTTTTTT

abundance: NA
d_gene: NA
v_gene: TRBV21-1
j_gene: TRBJ2-7
CDR3aa: CASSKDPQGAGSYEQYF
CDR3nt: TGTGCCAGCAGCAAGGACCCACAGGGGGCAGGGTCCTACGAGCAGTACTTC

abundance: NA
d_gene: NA
v_gene: TRBV2
j_gene: TRBJ1-5
CDR3aa: CASRFEVFNQPQHF
CDR3nt: TGTGCCAGCAGGTTTGAAGTGTTCAATCAGCCCCAGCATTTT

abundance: NA
d_gene: TRBD2
v_gene: TRBV10-1
j_gene: TRBJ2-7
CDR3aa: CASSEAASGSYEQYF
CDR3nt: TGCGCCAGCAGTGAGGCGGCTAGCGGCTCCTACGAGCAGTACTTC

abundance: many
d_gene: TRBD1
v_gene: TRBV30
j_gene: TRBJ2-3
CDR3aa: CAWGTGTQYF
CDR3nt: TGTGCCTGGGGGACAGGGACGCAGTATTTT

abundance: NA
d_gene: NA
v_gene: TRBV29-1
j_gene: TRBJ2-3
CDR3aa: CSVEVVRPTDTQYF
CDR3nt: TGCAGCGTTGAAGTGGTCAGGCCGACAGATACGCAGTATTTT

abundance: NA
d_gene: NA
v_gene: TRBV30
j_gene: TRBJ2-3
CDR3aa: CAWTFGGLSTDTQYF
CDR3nt: TGTGCCTGGACCTTCGGGGGACTTAGCACAGATACGCAGTATTTT

abundance: NA
d_gene: TRBD2
v_gene: TRBV19
j_gene: TRBJ2-7
CDR3aa: CASSSGLAWEQYF
CDR3nt: TGTGCCAGTAGTTCGGGACTAGCATGGGAGCAGTACTTC

abundance: few
d_gene: TRBD1
v_gene: TRBV5-1
j_gene: TRBJ1-1
CDR3aa: CASSGTGGNTEAFF
CDR3nt: TGCGCCAGCAGCGGGACAGGGGGTAACACTGAAGCTTTCTTT

abundance: NA
d_gene: TRBD2
v_gene: TRBV7-9
j_gene: TRBJ2-6
CDR3aa: CASSSWTSGRGGANVLTF
CDR3nt: TGTGCCAGCAGCTCGTGGACTAGCGGGAGAGGTGGGGCCAACGTCCTGACTTTC

abundance: many
d_gene: TRBD2
v_gene: TRBV6-5
j_gene: TRBJ2-7
CDR3aa: CASSQSGSGYEQYF
CDR3nt: TGTGCCAGCAGTCAGAGCGGGAGTGGCTACGAGCAGTACTTC

abundance: few
d_gene: NA
v_gene: TRBV7-6
j_gene: TRBJ2-5
CDR3aa: CASSSSNLPQETQYF
CDR3nt: TGTGCCAGCAGCTCCTCAAATTTACCCCAAGAGACCCAGTACTTC

abundance: NA
d_gene: NA
v_gene: TRBV5-1
j_gene: TRBJ2-3
CDR3aa: CASSLERAQRTQYF
CDR3nt: TGCGCCAGCAGCTTGGAGAGGGCTCAGAGAACGCAGTATTTT

abundance: NA
d_gene: NA
v_gene: TRBV6-1
j_gene: TRBJ1-4
CDR3aa: CASSADTGRNMFF
CDR3nt: TGTGCCAGCAGTGCCGATACAGGGCGTAATATGTTTTTT

abundance: NA
d_gene: TRBD2
v_gene: TRBV9
j_gene: TRBJ2-3
CDR3aa: CASSGTSGISDTQYF
CDR3nt: TGTGCCAGCAGCGGGACTAGCGGGATTTCAGATACGCAGTATTTT

abundance: NA
d_gene: NA
v_gene: TRBV4-1
j_gene: TRBJ1-2
CDR3aa: CASSQLGTGGSIGGYTF
CDR3nt: TGCGCCAGCAGCCAATTGGGGACGGGGGGTTCGATCGGTGGCTACACCTTC

abundance: NA
d_gene: NA
v_gene: TRBV28
j_gene: TRBJ1-2
CDR3aa: CASSTRSYGYTF
CDR3nt: TGTGCCAGCAGCACCCGGTCCTATGGCTACACCTTC

abundance: NA
d_gene: TRBD1
v_gene: TRBV19
j_gene: TRBJ1-5
CDR3aa: CASSIRGPYSNQPQHF
CDR3nt: TGTGCCAGTAGTATTAGGGGGCCCTATAGCAATCAGCCCCAGCATTTT

abundance: NA
d_gene: TRBD2
v_gene: TRBV5-1
j_gene: TRBJ2-1
CDR3aa: CASSLVGEGPYNEQFF
CDR3nt: TGCGCCAGCAGCTTGGTTGGGGAGGGCCCCTACAATGAGCAGTTCTTC

abundance: NA
d_gene: NA
v_gene: TRBV6-1
j_gene: TRBJ2-7
CDR3aa: CASSEQRGLGEQYF
CDR3nt: TGTGCCAGCAGTGAACAAAGGGGTTTAGGGGAGCAGTACTTC

abundance: NA
d_gene: NA
v_gene: TRBV27
j_gene: TRBJ2-1
CDR3aa: CASSDRLGRQFF
CDR3nt: TGTGCCAGCAGTGACCGACTGGGGAGGCAGTTCTTC

abundance: once
d_gene: NA
v_gene: TRBV5-1
j_gene: TRBJ1-4
CDR3aa: CASSFTGLNEKLFF
CDR3nt: TGCGCCAGCAGCTTTACAGGGCTTAATGAAAAACTGTTTTTT

abundance: few
d_gene: TRBD2
v_gene: TRBV6-1
j_gene: TRBJ2-1
CDR3aa: CASRERLAGGSYNEQFF
CDR3nt: TGTGCCAGCAGGGAAAGACTAGCGGGAGGATCCTACAATGAGCAGTTCTTC

abundance: once
d_gene: NA
v_gene: TRBV5-6
j_gene: TRBJ1-2
CDR3aa: CASSLAPRLMGGYTF
CDR3nt: TGTGCCAGCAGCTTGGCCCCACGTCTCATGGGGGGCTACACCTTC

abundance: NA
d_gene: NA
v_gene: TRBV5-4
j_gene: TRBJ2-1
CDR3aa: CASSLGGEQFF
CDR3nt: TGTGCCAGCAGCTTGGGAGGGGAGCAGTTCTTC

abundance: NA
d_gene: TRBD2
v_gene: TRBV29-1
j_gene: TRBJ2-1
CDR3aa: CSVEASGRTFYNEQFF
CDR3nt: TGCAGCGTTGAAGCTAGCGGGAGGACTTTCTACAATGAGCAGTTCTTC

abundance: NA
d_gene: TRBD2
v_gene: TRBV30
j_gene: TRBJ2-7
CDR3aa: CAWNLLAGSSMQYF
CDR3nt: TGTGCCTGGAACCTACTAGCGGGGAGCTCAATGCAGTACTTC